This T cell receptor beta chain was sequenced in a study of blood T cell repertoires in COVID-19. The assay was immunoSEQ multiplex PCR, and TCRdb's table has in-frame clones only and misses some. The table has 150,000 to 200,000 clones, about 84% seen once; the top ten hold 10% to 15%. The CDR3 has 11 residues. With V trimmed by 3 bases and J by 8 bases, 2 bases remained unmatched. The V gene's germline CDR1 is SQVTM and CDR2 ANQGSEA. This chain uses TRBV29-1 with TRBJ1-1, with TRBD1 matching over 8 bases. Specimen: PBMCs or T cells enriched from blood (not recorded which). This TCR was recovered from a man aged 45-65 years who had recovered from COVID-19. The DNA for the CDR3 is TGCAGCGTTGACAGGGACAGGGAAGCTTTCTTT. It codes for CSVDRDREAFF.